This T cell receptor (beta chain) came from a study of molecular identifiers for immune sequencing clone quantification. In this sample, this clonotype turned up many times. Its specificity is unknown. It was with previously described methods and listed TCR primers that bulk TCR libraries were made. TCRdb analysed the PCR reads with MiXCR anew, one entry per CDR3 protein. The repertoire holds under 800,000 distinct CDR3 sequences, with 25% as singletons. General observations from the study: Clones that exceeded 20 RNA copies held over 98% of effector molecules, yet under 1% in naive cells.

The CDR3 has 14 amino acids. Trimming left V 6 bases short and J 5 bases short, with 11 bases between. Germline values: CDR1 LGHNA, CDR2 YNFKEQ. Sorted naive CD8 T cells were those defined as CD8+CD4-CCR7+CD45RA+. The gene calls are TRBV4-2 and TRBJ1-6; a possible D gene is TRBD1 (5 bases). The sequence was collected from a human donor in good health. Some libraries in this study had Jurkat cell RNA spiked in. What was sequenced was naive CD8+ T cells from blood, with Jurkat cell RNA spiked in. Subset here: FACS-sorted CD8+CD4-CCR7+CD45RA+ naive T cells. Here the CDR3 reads CASSSGTDNSPLHF. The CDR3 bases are TGTGCCAGCAGTTCCGGGACGGATAATTCACCCCTCCACTTT.